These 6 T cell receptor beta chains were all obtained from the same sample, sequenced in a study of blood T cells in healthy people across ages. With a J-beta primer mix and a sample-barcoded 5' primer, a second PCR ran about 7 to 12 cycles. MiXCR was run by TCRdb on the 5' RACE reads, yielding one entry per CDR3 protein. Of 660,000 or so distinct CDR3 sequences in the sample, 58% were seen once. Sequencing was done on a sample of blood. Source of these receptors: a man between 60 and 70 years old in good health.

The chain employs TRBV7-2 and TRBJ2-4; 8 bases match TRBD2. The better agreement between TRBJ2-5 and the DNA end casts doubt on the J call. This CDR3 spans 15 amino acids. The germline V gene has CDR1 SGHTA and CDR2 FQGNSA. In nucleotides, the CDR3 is TGTGCCAGCAGCCGCTCGACTAGCGCATGGGAGACCCAGTACTTC. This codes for CASSRSTSAWETQYF.

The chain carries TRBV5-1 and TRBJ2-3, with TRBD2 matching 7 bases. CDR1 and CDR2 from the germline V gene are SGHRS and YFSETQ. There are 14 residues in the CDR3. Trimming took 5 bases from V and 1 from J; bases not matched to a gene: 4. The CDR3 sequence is CASRARGGTDTQYF. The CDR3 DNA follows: TGCGCCAGCAGGGCACGGGGGGGCACAGATACGCAGTATTTT.

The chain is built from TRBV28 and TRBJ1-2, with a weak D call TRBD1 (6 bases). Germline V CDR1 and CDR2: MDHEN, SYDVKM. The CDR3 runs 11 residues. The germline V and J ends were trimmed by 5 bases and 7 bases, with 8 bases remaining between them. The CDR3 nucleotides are TGTGCCAGCAGTATACAGGGTGGCTACACCTTC. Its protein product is CASSIQGGYTF.

The CDR3 coding sequence is TGTGCCAGCAGCCAAGGCGGGGGGGAGGGTACGCAGTATTTT. As protein: CASSQGGGEGTQYF. The genes are TRBV3-1 and TRBJ2-3, with 9 bases matching TRBD2. Germline trimming cut 1 base from V and 8 bases from J; bases unmatched to any gene: 4. Germline CDR1 and CDR2: LGHDT and YNNKEL (reference sequence). The CDR3 covers 14 residues.

CDR3 in amino acids: CASSPTVDQGSYEQYF. The CDR3 DNA is TGTGCCAGCAGTCCAACGGTAGATCAGGGATCCTACGAGCAGTACTTC. The genes are TRBV3-1 and TRBJ2-7; perhaps TRBD1 as D (5 bases). In germline, CDR1 is LGHDT, CDR2 YNNKEL (reference sequence). This CDR3 contains 16 residues. V was pared by 6 bases and J by 1 base, with 19 bases between.

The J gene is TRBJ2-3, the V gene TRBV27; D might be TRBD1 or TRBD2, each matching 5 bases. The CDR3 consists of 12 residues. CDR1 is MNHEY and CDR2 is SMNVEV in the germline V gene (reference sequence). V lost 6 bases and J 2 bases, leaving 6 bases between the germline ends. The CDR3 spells CASRGDTDTQYF. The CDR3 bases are TGTGCCAGCAGGGGGGACACAGATACGCAGTATTTT.